This TCR beta chain was retrieved from a study of blood T cells in healthy people across ages. Regarding the study as a whole: A roughly linear age-dependent decrease characterized TCR beta diversity per million T cells. The study could not conclusively compare naive and antigen-experienced cells, given its unsorted PBMCs. Samples with more naive T cells showed higher observed beta diversity.

This CDR3 comprises 13 residues. The germline gives CDR1 SEHNR, CDR2 FQNEAQ (reference sequence). In the case of this clonotype: Antigen unknown.

Using a J-beta primer mix together with a sample-barcoded 5' primer, a second PCR was run for roughly 6 to 12 cycles. TCRdb recomputed calls from the 5' RACE reads with MiXCR, one row per CDR3 protein. Of about 1.8 million distinct CDR3 sequences in the sample, just under 50% were seen once. This clonotype was sampled from a woman aged 40 to 50 in good health. The sequencing sample was made of blood. The chain uses TRBV7-9 and TRBJ2-5; 7 nucleotides line up with TRBD1. The J call may be incorrect, as the DNA end agrees better with TRBJ2-7. The CDR3 spells CAGEGTVSNEQYF. CDR3 bases: TGTGCCGGCGAAGGGACAGTTAGTAACGAGCAGTACTTC.